What follows are 4 T cell receptor beta chains derived from one specimen sequenced in a study of blood T cell repertoires in COVID-19 (dated by TCRdb to the early 2020s). Library method: the immunoSEQ multiplex PCR assay. TCRdb's version of the immuneACCESS table is confined to in-frame rearrangements and falls short of the full clone set. An unresolved V gene accounts for under half of the shortfall where checked; the remainder is of unknown origin. The sample contains 100,000 to 150,000 clones, roughly three quarters of them found a single time. The ten most abundant clones make up roughly 35% of the sample. Material: peripheral blood. Every receptor here comes from a man aged 35-49 years with active or convalescent COVID-19.

The chain couples TRBV5-4 to TRBJ2-1, with a possible D match to TRBD2 (5 bases). Germline-derived CDR1 and CDR2 are SGHNT and YYREEE (reference sequence). This CDR3 has 13 residues. The germline V and J ends were trimmed by 0 bases and 8 bases, with 9 bases remaining between them. CDR3 loop: CASSLALADEQFF. In DNA form, the CDR3 reads TGTGCCAGCAGCTTGGCTCTAGCAGATGAGCAGTTCTTC.

V and J are TRBV9 and TRBJ1-1; D not certain. V was pared by 3 bases and J by 3 bases, with 3 bases between. The germline V gene has CDR1 SGDLS and CDR2 YYNGEE. CDR3 size: 11 residues. The CDR3 here is CASSGDTEAFF. CDR3 coding DNA: TGTGCCAGCAGCGGCGACACTGAAGCTTTCTTT. Full variable domain (missing parts from reference TRBV9 and TRBJ1-1): DSGVTQTPKHLITATGQRVTLRCSPRSGDLSVYWYQQSLDQGLQFLIQYYNGEERAKGNILERFSAQQFPDLHSELNLSSLELGDSALYFCASSGDTEAFFGQGTRLTVV.

The table lists this clone with a few counts. V and J are TRBV4-3 and TRBJ2-1, with TRBD2 identical over 8 bases. The V gene's germline CDR1 is LGHNA and CDR2 YSLEER. This CDR3 spans 15 amino acids. With 4 bases clipped from V and 6 bases from J, the junction kept 8 bases outside the gene matches. The CDR3 DNA reads TGCGCCAGCAGCCTCGGGGGGGCACTTGCCAATGAGCAGTTCTTC. This sequence encodes CASSLGGALANEQFF.

V is TRBV21-1 and J is TRBJ1-5; the D call TRBD1 from the table was never checked on the DNA. TRBV21-1 is a pseudogene locus. The CDR3 extends over 13 amino acids. CDR3 in amino acids: CASRVTGGQPQHF. CDR3 nucleotide sequence: TGTGCCAGCAGGGTGACAGGGGGACAGCCCCAGCATTTT.